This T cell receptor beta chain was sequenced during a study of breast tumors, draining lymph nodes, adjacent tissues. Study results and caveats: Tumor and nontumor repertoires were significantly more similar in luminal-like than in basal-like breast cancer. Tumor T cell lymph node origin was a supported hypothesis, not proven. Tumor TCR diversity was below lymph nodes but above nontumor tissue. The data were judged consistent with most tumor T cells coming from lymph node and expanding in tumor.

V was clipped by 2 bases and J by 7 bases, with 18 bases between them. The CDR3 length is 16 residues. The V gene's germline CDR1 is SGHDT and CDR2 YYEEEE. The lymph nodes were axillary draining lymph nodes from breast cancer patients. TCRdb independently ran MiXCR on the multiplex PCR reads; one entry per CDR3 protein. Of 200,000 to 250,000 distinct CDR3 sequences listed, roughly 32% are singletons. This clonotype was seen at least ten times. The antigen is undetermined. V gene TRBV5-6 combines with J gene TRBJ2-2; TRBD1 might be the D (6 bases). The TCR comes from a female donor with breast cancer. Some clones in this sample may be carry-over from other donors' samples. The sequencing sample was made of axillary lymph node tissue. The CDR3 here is CASSFFDPGVNGELFF. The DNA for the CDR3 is TGTGCCAGCAGCTTCTTTGACCCAGGGGTCAACGGGGAGCTGTTTTTT. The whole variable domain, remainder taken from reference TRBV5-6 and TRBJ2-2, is DAGVTQSPTHLIKTRGQQVTLRCSPKSGHDTVSWYQQALGQGPQFIFQYYEEEERQRGNFPDRFSGHQFPNYSSELNVNALLLGDSALYLCASSFFDPGVNGELFFGEGSRLTVL.